The 20 T cell receptor beta chains in this list originate from one sample, sequenced in a study of blood T cell repertoires in COVID-19. The data were produced by immunoSEQ multiplex PCR, yet TCRdb's version contains in-frame clones alone and is incomplete. The profile shows about 94,000 clones, roughly 80% of them singletons. The sequencing input was peripheral blood. The receptors stem from a human donor in a cohort sampled during active COVID-19.

The chain links TRBV7-2 to TRBJ2-7, with 8 bases lining up with TRBD2. The V and J ends lost 3 bases and 3 bases, in that order; junction bases with no gene match: 4. The CDR3 is made up of 14 amino acids. Germline V gene lookup returns CDR1 SGHTA and CDR2 FQGNSA. CDR3 loop: CASSFPGLVYEQYF. CDR3 DNA sequence: TGTGCCAGCAGCTTCCCGGGACTAGTCTACGAGCAGTACTTC.

CDR3 loop: CASRTNGGLSLEAFF. CDR3 nucleotide sequence: TGTGCCAGCAGGACCAATGGGGGCCTGAGTCTTGAAGCTTTCTTT. The chain couples TRBV28 to TRBJ1-1; possible D gene TRBD1, 6 bases. CDR3 length: 15 residues. V gave up 6 bases and J gave up 7 bases, with 21 bases separating them. Germline CDR1 is MDHEN and CDR2 is SYDVKM.

This chain connects TRBV27 to TRBJ2-5; 8 bases are a match to TRBD2. After removal of 5 bases from V and 7 bases from J, the junction contained 6 bases not matched to a gene. Looked up from germline, CDR1 is MNHEY and CDR2 is SMNVEV (reference sequence). This CDR3 contains 13 residues. CDR3 coding DNA: TGTGCCAGCAGTCCCAGCGGGAGTGGGACCCAGTACTTC. Protein product: CASSPSGSGTQYF.

This rearrangement joins TRBV6-5 to TRBJ1-3, with unresolved D. This CDR3 contains 15 residues. The V gene's germline CDR1 is MNHEY and CDR2 SVGAGI. Trimming stripped 0 bases from V and 2 bases from J, with 8 bases between. The DNA of the CDR3 is TGTGCCAGCAGTTACTCGGCCTCGACTGGAAACACCATATATTTT. It specifies CASSYSASTGNTIYF.

V is TRBV6-5 and J is TRBJ2-7, with 7 bases lining up with TRBD2. The CDR3 is 15 amino acids. Looked up from germline, CDR1 is MNHEY and CDR2 is SVGAGI. V lost 2 bases, J lost 0 bases, and 4 bases stayed unmatched. The CDR3 protein is CASSYGPSGSYEQYF. CDR3 coding DNA: TGTGCCAGCAGTTACGGTCCTAGCGGCTCCTACGAGCAGTACTTC.

The chain has TRBV2 and TRBJ1-2; D is ambiguous. Trimming took 6 bases from V and 0 from J, leaving 8 bases between them. The length of the CDR3 is 13 residues. Germline V CDR1 and CDR2: SNHLY, FYNNEI. In DNA form, the CDR3 reads TGTGCCAGCAGGACGGACTCTAACTATGGCTACACCTTC. It codes for CASRTDSNYGYTF.

This chain uses TRBV4-3 with TRBJ2-7; 7 nucleotides match TRBD2. CDR1 LGHNA and CDR2 YSLEER come from the germline V gene. The CDR3 length is 16 residues. Trimming cost V 0 bases and J 7 bases; bases outside gene matches: 12. The CDR3 sequence is CASSQDPIGGRGEQYF. The CDR3 coding sequence is TGCGCCAGCAGCCAAGATCCCATTGGCGGGAGAGGGGAGCAGTACTTC.

The chain is built from TRBV28 and TRBJ2-4; tentatively, D is TRBD1 (6 bases). CDR1 MDHEN and CDR2 SYDVKM come from the germline V gene. CDR3 length: 15 amino acids. V shed 6 bases and J shed 8 bases, with 20 bases lying between them. The CDR3 protein is CASSPQGQGQDIQYF. The CDR3 DNA sequence: TGTGCCAGCAGCCCACAAGGGCAGGGGCAGGACATTCAGTACTTC.

A word on this clone: At one boundary the junction diverges from the germline segment, which might be a read error. This chain links TRBV28 with TRBJ2-1; 10 bases align to TRBD1. Germline V gives CDR1 MDHEN, CDR2 SYDVKM. The CDR3 length is 19 residues. The CDR3 spells CARSLGPGQGWGMGGEQFF. The CDR3 region has the DNA TGTGCCCGCAGTTTAGGGCCGGGACAGGGGTGGGGGATGGGGGGTGAGCAGTTCTTC.

Of note for this clone: At one end, the junction sequence differs from germline, possibly due to a read error. This chain joins TRBV27 and TRBJ1-2; D not resolved. CDR1 and CDR2 from the germline V gene are MNHEY and SMNVEV (reference sequence). The CDR3 loop spans 13 amino acids. The CDR3 sequence is CASSLSSVAGYTF. DNA of the CDR3: TGTGCCAGCAGTCTATCATCGGTTGCGGGCTACACCTTC.

This chain links TRBV21-1 with TRBJ2-7; the DNA was not compared with TRBD2, the D call given in the table. TRBV21-1 is marked as a pseudogene. The CDR3 has 16 amino acids. CDR3 bases: TGTGCCAGCAGCAAATGGAGGCTAGTCCCCTCCTACGAGCAGTACTTC. Amino acid sequence: CASSKWRLVPSYEQYF.

This chain connects TRBV27 to TRBJ2-4; no reliable D call. Germline CDR1 and CDR2: MNHEY and SMNVEV (reference sequence). Trimming cost V 6 bases and J 6 bases, with 18 bases left between them. This CDR3 spans 15 amino acids. CDR3 sequence reads: CASSPNTLPPNIQYF. DNA of the CDR3: TGTGCCAGCAGCCCTAATACCCTTCCTCCAAACATTCAGTACTTC.

The J gene is TRBJ1-1, the V gene TRBV7-9; D not certain. The CDR3 covers 13 residues. V shed 0 bases and J shed 7 bases, with 9 bases lying between them. Germline-derived CDR1 and CDR2 are SEHNR and FQNEAQ (reference sequence). This CDR3 is CASSLALQDEAFF. The CDR3 DNA reads TGTGCCAGCAGCTTAGCGCTGCAGGATGAAGCTTTCTTT.

This clone was seen only a few times. This chain joins TRBV6-5 and TRBJ1-3; no clear D. The CDR3 is 13 amino acids. Germline V gene sequence: CDR1 MNHEY, CDR2 SVGAGI. Trimming left V 11 bases short and J 0 bases short, with 11 bases between. In DNA, the CDR3 is TGTGCCGGAAACAGTCGCTCTGGAAACACCATATATTTT. Its protein product is CAGNSRSGNTIYF.

This chain links TRBV21-1 with TRBJ2-3; the table's D call, TRBD2, has no DNA check behind it. TRBV21-1 is listed as a pseudogene. The CDR3 runs to 16 residues. The CDR3 bases are TGTGCCAGCACCCTCCCGAGGGGGGAGGGAGTAGATACGCAGTATTTT. Its translation is CASTLPRGEGVDTQYF.

V gene TRBV27 combines with J gene TRBJ1-5; 8 bases are a match to TRBD1. Germline V gene data show CDR1 as MNHEY and CDR2 as SMNVEV (reference sequence). J lost 6 bases, V lost 5 bases, and 18 bases had no gene match. The CDR3 totals 18 residues. This CDR3 is CASSQKPPGTGTGQPQHF. CDR3 nucleotide sequence: TGTGCCAGCAGTCAAAAGCCGCCCGGCACAGGGACAGGTCAGCCCCAGCATTTT.

J is TRBJ1-5 and V is TRBV14; TRBD1 is a possible D gene (6 bases). V was shortened by 4 bases and J by 6 bases, with 10 bases between the two germline ends. The CDR3 sequence is 13 residues long. Per germline, CDR1 SGHDN and CDR2 FVKESK. The DNA of the CDR3 is TGTGCCAGCAGCCTAACAGGGTTTCAGCCCCAGCATTTT. Protein product: CASSLTGFQPQHF.

V is TRBV28 and J is TRBJ2-7; D remains ambiguous. Between the trimmed V and J ends, which lost 2 bases and 3 bases, there was a span of 11 bases. The CDR3 runs to 14 residues. The germline gives CDR1 MDHEN, CDR2 SYDVKM. The CDR3 is CASSLRAGDYEQYF. The CDR3 DNA is TGTGCCAGCAGTTTACGAGCAGGCGACTACGAGCAGTACTTC.

The genes are TRBV11-2 and TRBJ2-1, with no clear D. CDR1 and CDR2 from the germline V gene are SGHAT and FQNNGV. This CDR3 region has 17 residues. V dropped 5 bases and J dropped 0 bases, with 17 bases sitting between them. The CDR3 region has the DNA TGTGCCAGCAGCCGATTTGATCTCACAAGCTCCTACAATGAGCAGTTCTTC. Translated, it gives CASSRFDLTSSYNEQFF.

This CDR3 is CAWSRDRPRGYTF. The CDR3 DNA reads TGTGCCTGGAGTAGGGACAGGCCTCGGGGCTACACCTTC. This chain uses TRBV30 with TRBJ1-2; 8 positions agree with TRBD1. After removal of 2 bases from V and 8 bases from J, the junction contained 7 bases not matched to a gene. This CDR3 has 13 residues. The V gene's germline CDR1 is GTSNPN and CDR2 SVGIG (reference sequence).